Listed here are 10 T cell receptor beta chains from one sample, sequenced in a study of T cell responses to AZD1222 COVID-19 vaccine. Assay used: immunoSEQ multiplex PCR; TCRdb lists only in-frame clones, some missing. The table shows more than 100,000 clones, with approximately 92% occurring only once. Material: peripheral blood, obtained 28 days after the second AZD1222 dose. The receptors were sampled from an adult who received the AZD1222 COVID-19 vaccine.

The CDR3 loop is CASRRGSGAGNTIYF. In DNA form, the CDR3 reads TGTGCCAGCAGACGGGGTTCGGGGGCCGGAAACACCATATATTTT. The chain links TRBV6-5 to TRBJ1-3; the D gene is possibly TRBD1 (6 bases). Germline V lookup: CDR1 MNHEY, CDR2 SVGAGI. The CDR3 has 15 amino acids. The V gene lost 6 bases and the J gene lost 4 bases, with 16 bases spanning the gap.

The chain uses TRBV7-2 and TRBJ2-1; D remains ambiguous. The CDR3 extends over 13 amino acids. CDR1 is SGHTA and CDR2 is FQGNSA in the germline V gene. V lost 5 bases and J 13 bases, leaving 18 bases between the germline ends. In nucleotides, the CDR3 is TGTGCCAGCAGCGAACGGGCCGACCTTCCTCAGTTCTTC. It is translated as CASSERADLPQFF. Using reference TRBV7-2 and TRBJ2-1 for the parts outside the CDR3, the full variable domain is GAGVSQSPSNKVTEKGKDVELRCDPISGHTALYWYRQSLGQGLEFLIYFQGNSAPDKSGLPSDRFSAERTGGSVSTLTIQRTQQEDSAVYLCASSERADLPQFFGPGTRLTVL.

In this sample, this clone turned up once. It is unclear where the CDR3 begins or ends on the DNA, so no DNA is shown, and the CDR3 is as TCRdb lists it. The rearrangement joins TRBV6-5 to TRBJ1-6. The germline V gene has CDR1 MNHEY and CDR2 SVGAGI. The CDR3 adds up to 12 amino acids, both ends counted. The CDR3 sequence: CASSSSGSPLHF.

The rearrangement links TRBV9 to TRBJ1-2, with D tentatively TRBD1 (5 bases). The CDR3 length is 14 residues. From germline, CDR1 is SGDLS and CDR2 YYNGEE. The V and J ends lost 0 bases and 2 bases respectively, with 8 bases between them. CDR3 loop: CASSVATGNYGYTF. CDR3 bases: TGTGCCAGCAGCGTAGCAACAGGCAACTATGGCTACACCTTC.

J is TRBJ1-3 and V is TRBV18; D is possibly TRBD1 (6 bases). V lost 3 bases to trimming and J lost 3 bases, with 9 bases between them. Germline V CDR1 and CDR2: KGHSH, LQKENI. CDR3 length: 14 amino acids. In DNA form, the CDR3 reads TGTGCCAGCTCACCGGGGGCAAGTGGAAACACCATATATTTT. Its translation: CASSPGASGNTIYF.

This clone was detected only once. The chain is built from TRBV28 and TRBJ1-6; 8 bases map to TRBD1. CDR3 length equals 14 residues. Trimming removed 7 bases from V and 7 bases from J; junction bases left unmatched: 6. Per germline, CDR1 MDHEN and CDR2 SYDVKM. In DNA, the CDR3 is TGTGCCAGCACGGTTCAGGGGGCGAATTCACCCCTCCACTTT. This gives the protein CASTVQGANSPLHF.

This chain joins TRBV12-3 or TRBV12-4 and TRBJ2-5, with D uncertain. This CDR3 region has 13 residues. Deletions cut 1 base from V and 3 bases from J, with 6 bases between. The CDR3 here is CASSLGQKETQYF. CDR3 bases: TGTGCCAGCAGTTTAGGTCAGAAAGAGACCCAGTACTTC.

J is TRBJ1-2 and V is TRBV4-1, with 7 bases fitting TRBD1. V dropped 4 bases and J dropped 4; count of bases not matched to a gene: 3. The CDR3 extends over 13 amino acids. Per germline, CDR1 MGHRA and CDR2 YSYEKL. CDR3 residues: CASSLTGLYGYTF. Here the CDR3 DNA reads TGCGCCAGCAGCCTGACAGGGCTCTATGGCTACACCTTC.

The gene calls are TRBV21-1 and TRBJ1-1. TRBV21-1 is shown as a pseudogene. This CDR3 has 17 residues. CDR3 protein: CASSLYTVPFSDTEAFF. CDR3 nucleotides: TGTGCCAGCAGCTTATACACGGTCCCGTTCTCGGACACTGAAGCTTTCTTT.

This CDR3 reads CASSPSWRHNDYGYTF. CDR3 nucleotides: TGTGCCAGCAGCCCCTCGTGGAGGCATAACGACTATGGCTACACCTTC. The rearrangement links TRBV11-3 to TRBJ1-2; D is unresolved. V was pared by 5 bases and J by 3 bases, with 19 bases between. Germline V gives CDR1 SGHNT, CDR2 YENEEA. The CDR3 consists of 16 residues.